This TCR beta chain was captured in a study of blood T cell repertoires in COVID-19. The wider study: The analysed material was cDNA or gDNA that came from T cells, B-cell-depleted T cells, or PBMCs.

The CDR3 is made up of 15 amino acids. Looked up from germline, CDR1 is MNHEY and CDR2 is SVGAGI. The V and J ends lost 1 base and 4 bases respectively, with 13 bases between them. Repertoires were generated with immunoSEQ multiplex PCR, while TCRdb's copy carries only in-frame clones and drops some. The table includes about 160,000 clones, roughly 78% detected once. Sequenced material: peripheral blood. The sequence was obtained from a human donor with acute or convalescent COVID-19. The donor label of this sample is uncertain. The rearrangement joins TRBV6-5 to TRBJ1-2; a possible D gene is TRBD1 (6 bases). The CDR3 nucleotides read TGTGCCAGCAGTTACTTGACTACAGGGAGCTATGGCTACACCTTC. It yields the protein CASSYLTTGSYGYTF.